This T cell receptor (beta chain) emerged from a study of T cells in Graves' hyperthyroidism and ophthalmopathy. Absence of ophthalmopathy progression within 18 months defined stable Graves' hyperthyroidism. The patients, who ranged from 18 to 65 in age, presented with newly diagnosed hyperthyroidism lasting under 2 months. Uncontrolled infection, other autoimmune disease, pregnancy or lactation excluded patients. Cells are PBMCs isolated from 10 ml of fresh blood. Trimming took 7 bases from V and 4 from J, leaving 16 bases between them. The CDR3 totals 14 residues. The germline CDR1 and CDR2 sequences are SGHTA and FQGNSA. What was amplified from RNA transcripts were TCR beta CDR3 regions. Initially, a first-round RT-PCR of the TCR CDR3 employed the HTBI primer set. TCRdb ran MiXCR on the multiplex PCR reads and lists one entry per CDR3 protein. The table lists approximately 610,000 distinct CDR3 sequences, 16% of them singletons.

This clonotype occurred many times. The chain recombines TRBV7-2 with TRBJ1-1, with D uncertain. The receptor was isolated from a woman aged 18 to 35 with Graves' hyperthyroidism. Sequenced sample: blood. CDR3 amino acids: CASTDEWRVTEAFF. In DNA form, the CDR3 reads TGTGCCAGCACCGACGAGTGGCGTGTCACTGAAGCTTTCTTT.